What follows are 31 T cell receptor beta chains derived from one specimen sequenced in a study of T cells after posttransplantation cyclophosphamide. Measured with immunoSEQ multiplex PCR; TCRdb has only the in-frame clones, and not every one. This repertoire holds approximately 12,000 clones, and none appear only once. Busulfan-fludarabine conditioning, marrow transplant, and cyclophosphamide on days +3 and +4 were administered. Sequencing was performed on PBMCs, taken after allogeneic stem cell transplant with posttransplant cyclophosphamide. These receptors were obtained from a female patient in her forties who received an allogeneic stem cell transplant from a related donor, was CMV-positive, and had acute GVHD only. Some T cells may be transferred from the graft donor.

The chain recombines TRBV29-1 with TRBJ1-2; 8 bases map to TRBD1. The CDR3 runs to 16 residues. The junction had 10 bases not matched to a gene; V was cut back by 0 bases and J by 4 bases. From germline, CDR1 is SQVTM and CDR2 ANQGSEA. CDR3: CSVEDGTGGISYGYTF. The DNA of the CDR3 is TGCAGCGTTGAAGATGGGACAGGTGGGATCAGCTATGGCTACACCTTC.

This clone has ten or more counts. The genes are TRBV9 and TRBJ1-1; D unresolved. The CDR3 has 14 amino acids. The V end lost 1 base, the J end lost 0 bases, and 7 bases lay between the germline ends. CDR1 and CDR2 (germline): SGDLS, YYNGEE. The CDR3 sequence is CASSVQALNTEAFF. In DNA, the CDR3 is TGTGCCAGCAGCGTACAAGCCTTGAACACTGAAGCTTTCTTT. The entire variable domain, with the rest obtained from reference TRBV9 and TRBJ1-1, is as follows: DSGVTQTPKHLITATGQRVTLRCSPRSGDLSVYWYQQSLDQGLQFLIQYYNGEERAKGNILERFSAQQFPDLHSELNLSSLELGDSALYFCASSVQALNTEAFFGQGTRLTVV.

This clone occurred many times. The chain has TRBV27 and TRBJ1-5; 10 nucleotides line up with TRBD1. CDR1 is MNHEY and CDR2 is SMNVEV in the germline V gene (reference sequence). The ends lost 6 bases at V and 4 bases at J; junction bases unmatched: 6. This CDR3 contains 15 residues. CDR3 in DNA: TGTGCCAGCAGAGCCGGGACAGGGGCAAATCAGCCCCAGCATTTT. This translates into CASRAGTGANQPQHF.

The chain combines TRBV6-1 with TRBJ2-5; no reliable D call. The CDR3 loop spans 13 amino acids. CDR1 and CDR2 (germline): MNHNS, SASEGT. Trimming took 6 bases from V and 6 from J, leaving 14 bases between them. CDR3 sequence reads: CASSTNYVKTQYF. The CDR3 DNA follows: TGTGCCAGCAGCACCAACTATGTAAAGACCCAGTACTTC.

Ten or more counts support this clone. This CDR3 reads CASSPPMAYTGELFF. In DNA form, the CDR3 reads TGTGCCAGCAGCCCCCCAATGGCCTACACCGGGGAGCTGTTTTTT. The chain joins TRBV11-3 to TRBJ2-2; D unclear. Trimming took off 5 bases at V and 3 bases at J, with 13 bases between the two ends. CDR1 is SGHNT and CDR2 is YENEEA in the germline V gene. This CDR3 comprises 15 residues.

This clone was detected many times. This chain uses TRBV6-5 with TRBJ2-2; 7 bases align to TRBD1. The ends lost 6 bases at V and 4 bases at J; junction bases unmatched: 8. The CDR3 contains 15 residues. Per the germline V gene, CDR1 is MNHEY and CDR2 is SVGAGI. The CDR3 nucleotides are TGTGCCAGCAGAGCTCCGGGACAGAGCACCGGGGAGCTGTTTTTT. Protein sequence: CASRAPGQSTGELFF.

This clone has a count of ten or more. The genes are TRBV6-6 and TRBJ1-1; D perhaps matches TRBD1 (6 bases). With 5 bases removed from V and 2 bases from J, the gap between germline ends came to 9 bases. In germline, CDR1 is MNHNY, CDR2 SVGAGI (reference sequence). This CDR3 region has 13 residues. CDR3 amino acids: CASSGQQNTEAFF. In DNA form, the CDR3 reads TGTGCCAGCAGTGGACAGCAAAACACTGAAGCTTTCTTT.

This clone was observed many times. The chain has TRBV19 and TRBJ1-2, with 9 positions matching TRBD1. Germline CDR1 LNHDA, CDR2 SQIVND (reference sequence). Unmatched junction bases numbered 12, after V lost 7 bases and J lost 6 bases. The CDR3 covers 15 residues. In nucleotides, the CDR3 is TGTGCCAGTACCCCAGGGACAGGGAAAATGGATGGCTACACCTTC. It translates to CASTPGTGKMDGYTF.

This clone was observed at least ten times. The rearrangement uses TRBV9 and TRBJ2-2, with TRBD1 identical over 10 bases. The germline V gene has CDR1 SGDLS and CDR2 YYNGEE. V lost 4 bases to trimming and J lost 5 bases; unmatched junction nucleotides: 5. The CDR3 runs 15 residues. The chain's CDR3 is CASSLRTGGTGELFF. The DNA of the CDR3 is TGTGCCAGCAGCCTCCGGACAGGGGGGACCGGGGAGCTGTTTTTT.

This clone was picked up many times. The CDR3 DNA reads TGCGCCAGCAGCCAAGAGGGCCGGGACAGAAGGTCTCAGCCCCAGCATTTT. Translation: CASSQEGRDRRSQPQHF. The genes are TRBV4-1 and TRBJ1-5; TRBD1 matches at 7 bases. V lost 0 bases and J lost 6; bases outside the gene matches: 11. The CDR3 runs 17 residues. Germline V gene lookup returns CDR1 MGHRA and CDR2 YSYEKL.

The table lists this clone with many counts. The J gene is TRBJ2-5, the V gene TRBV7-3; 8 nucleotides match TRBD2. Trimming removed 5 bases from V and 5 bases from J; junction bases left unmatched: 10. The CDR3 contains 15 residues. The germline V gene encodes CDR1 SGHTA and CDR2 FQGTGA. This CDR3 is CASSPAGGEFETQYF. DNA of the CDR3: TGTGCCAGCAGCCCCGCGGGGGGCGAGTTTGAGACCCAGTACTTC.

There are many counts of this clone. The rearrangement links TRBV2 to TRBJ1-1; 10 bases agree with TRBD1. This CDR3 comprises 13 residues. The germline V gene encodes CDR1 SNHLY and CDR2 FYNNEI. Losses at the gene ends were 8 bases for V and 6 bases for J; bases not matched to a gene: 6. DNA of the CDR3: TGTGCCAGCGGGGGACAGGGGAGGGCTGAAGCTTTCTTT. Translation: CASGGQGRAEAFF.

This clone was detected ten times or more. The CDR3 here is CASRLEGDATNEKLFF. The CDR3 DNA is TGTGCCAGCAGACTCGAGGGGGATGCAACTAATGAAAAACTGTTTTTT. This chain uses TRBV7-9 with TRBJ1-4; tentative D call: TRBD1 (6 bases). Germline V CDR1 and CDR2: SEHNR, FQNEAQ (reference sequence). This CDR3 region has 16 residues. Between the trimmed V and J ends, which lost 6 bases and 0 bases, there was a span of 14 bases. The full variable domain, rest sourced from reference TRBV7-9 and TRBJ1-4, is DTGVSQNPRHKITKRGQNVTFRCDPISEHNRLYWYRQTLGQGPEFLTYFQNEAQLEKSRLLSDRFSAERPKGSFSTLEIQRTEQGDSAMYLCASRLEGDATNEKLFFGSGTQLSVL.

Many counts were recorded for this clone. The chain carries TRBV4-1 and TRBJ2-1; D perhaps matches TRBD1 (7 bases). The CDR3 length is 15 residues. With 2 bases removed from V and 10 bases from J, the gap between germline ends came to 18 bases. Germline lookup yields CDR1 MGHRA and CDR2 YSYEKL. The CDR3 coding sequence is TGCGCCAGCAGCCAATGGACAGGCGGAGGAGGGGAGCAGTTCTTC. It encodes CASSQWTGGGGEQFF.

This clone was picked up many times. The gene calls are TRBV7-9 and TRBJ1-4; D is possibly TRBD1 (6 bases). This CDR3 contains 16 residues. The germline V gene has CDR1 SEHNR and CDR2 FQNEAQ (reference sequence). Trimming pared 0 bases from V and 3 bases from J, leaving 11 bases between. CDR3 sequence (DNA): TGTGCCAGCAGCTTAGCGCCGGGGGGCCCTAATGAAAAACTGTTTTTT. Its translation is CASSLAPGGPNEKLFF.

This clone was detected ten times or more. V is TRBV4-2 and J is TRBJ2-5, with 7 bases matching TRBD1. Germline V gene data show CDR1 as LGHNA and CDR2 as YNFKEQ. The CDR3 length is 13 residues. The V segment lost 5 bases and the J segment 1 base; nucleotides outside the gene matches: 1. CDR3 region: CASSGDSQETQYF. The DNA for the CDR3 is TGTGCCAGCAGCGGGGACAGCCAAGAGACCCAGTACTTC.

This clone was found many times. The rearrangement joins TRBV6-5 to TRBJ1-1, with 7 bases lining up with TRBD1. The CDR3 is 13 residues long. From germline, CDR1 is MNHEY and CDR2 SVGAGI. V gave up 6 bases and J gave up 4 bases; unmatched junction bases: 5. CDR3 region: CASSPGTVTEAFF. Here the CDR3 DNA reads TGTGCCAGCAGCCCAGGGACAGTCACTGAAGCTTTCTTT.

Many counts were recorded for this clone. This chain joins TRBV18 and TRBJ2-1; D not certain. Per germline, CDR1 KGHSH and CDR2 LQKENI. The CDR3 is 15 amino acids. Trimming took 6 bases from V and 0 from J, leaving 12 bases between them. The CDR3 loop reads CASSFQPGSYNEQFF. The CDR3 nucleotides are TGTGCCAGCTCTTTCCAACCGGGCTCCTACAATGAGCAGTTCTTC.

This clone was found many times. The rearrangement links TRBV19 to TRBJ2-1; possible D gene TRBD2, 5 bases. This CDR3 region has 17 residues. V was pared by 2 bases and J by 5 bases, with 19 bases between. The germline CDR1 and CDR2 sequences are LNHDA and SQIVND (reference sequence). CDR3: CASSINPPASMNNEQFF. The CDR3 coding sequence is TGTGCCAGTAGTATAAATCCCCCAGCTAGCATGAACAATGAGCAGTTCTTC.

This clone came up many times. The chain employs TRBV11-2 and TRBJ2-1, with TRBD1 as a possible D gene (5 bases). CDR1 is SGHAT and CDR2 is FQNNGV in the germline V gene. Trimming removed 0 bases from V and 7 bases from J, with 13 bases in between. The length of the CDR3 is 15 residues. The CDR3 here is CASSLDPKAGNEQFF. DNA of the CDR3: TGTGCCAGCAGCTTAGACCCAAAGGCAGGGAATGAGCAGTTCTTC. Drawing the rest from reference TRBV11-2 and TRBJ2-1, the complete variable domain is EAGVAQSPRYKIIEKRQSVAFWCNPISGHATLYWYQQILGQGPKLLIQFQNNGVVDDSQLPKDRFSAERLKGVDSTLKIQPAKLEDSAVYLCASSLDPKAGNEQFFGPGTRLTVL.

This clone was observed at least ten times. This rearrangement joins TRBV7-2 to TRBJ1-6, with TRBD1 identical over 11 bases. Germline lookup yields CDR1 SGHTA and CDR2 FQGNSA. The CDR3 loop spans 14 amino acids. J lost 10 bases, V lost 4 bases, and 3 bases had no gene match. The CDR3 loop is CASSSGTGGSPLHF. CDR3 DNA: TGTGCCAGCAGCTCCGGGACAGGGGGGTCACCCCTCCACTTT.

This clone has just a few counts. The CDR3 protein is CASSLVVLGLGRGGNTQYF. CDR3 DNA: TGTGCCAGCAGCTTAGTCGTCCTTGGCCTTGGGCGGGGTGGAAATACGCAGTATTTT. The chain uses TRBV7-2 and TRBJ2-3; possible D gene TRBD2, 6 bases. CDR3 size: 19 residues. Trimming left V 1 base short and J 7 bases short, with 27 bases between. Germline lookup yields CDR1 SGHTA and CDR2 FQGNSA.

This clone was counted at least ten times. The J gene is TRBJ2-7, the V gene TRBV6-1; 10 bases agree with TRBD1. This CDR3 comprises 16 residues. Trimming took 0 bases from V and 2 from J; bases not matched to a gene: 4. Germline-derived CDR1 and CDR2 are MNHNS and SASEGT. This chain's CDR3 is CASSEAGDRGPYEQYF. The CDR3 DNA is TGTGCCAGCAGTGAAGCGGGGGACAGGGGCCCCTACGAGCAGTACTTC.

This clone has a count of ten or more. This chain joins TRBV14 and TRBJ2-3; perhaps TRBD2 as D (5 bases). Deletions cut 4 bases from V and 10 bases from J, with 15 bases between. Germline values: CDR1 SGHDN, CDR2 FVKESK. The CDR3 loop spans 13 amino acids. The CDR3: CASSPARLAPQYF. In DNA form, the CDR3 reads TGTGCCAGCAGCCCCGCTCGTCTAGCACCGCAGTATTTT.

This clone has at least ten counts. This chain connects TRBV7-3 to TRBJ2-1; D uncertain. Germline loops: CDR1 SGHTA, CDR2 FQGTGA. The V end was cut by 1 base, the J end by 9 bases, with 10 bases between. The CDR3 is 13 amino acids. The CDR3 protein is CASSLSEVGEQFF. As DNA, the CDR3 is TGTGCCAGCAGCTTAAGTGAGGTCGGTGAGCAGTTCTTC.

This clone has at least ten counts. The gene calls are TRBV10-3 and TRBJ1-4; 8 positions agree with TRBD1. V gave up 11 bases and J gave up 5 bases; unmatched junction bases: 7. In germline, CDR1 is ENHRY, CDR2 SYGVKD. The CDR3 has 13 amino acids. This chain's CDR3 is CAVKGQENEKLFF. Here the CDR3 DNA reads TGTGCCGTGAAGGGACAGGAGAATGAAAAACTGTTTTTT.

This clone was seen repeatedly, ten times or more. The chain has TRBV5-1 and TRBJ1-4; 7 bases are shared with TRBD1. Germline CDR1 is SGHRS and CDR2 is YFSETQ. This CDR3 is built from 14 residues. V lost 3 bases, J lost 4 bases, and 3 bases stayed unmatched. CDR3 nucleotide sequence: TGCGCCAGCAGCTCGACAGGGTTTAATGAAAAACTGTTTTTT. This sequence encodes CASSSTGFNEKLFF.

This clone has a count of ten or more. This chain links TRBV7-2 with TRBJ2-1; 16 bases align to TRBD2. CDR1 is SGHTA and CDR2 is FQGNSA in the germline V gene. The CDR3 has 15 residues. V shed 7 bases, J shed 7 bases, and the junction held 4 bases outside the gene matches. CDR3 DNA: TGTGCCAGCAATCCGGGACTAGCGGGGGGGAATGAGCAGTTCTTC. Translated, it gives CASNPGLAGGNEQFF.

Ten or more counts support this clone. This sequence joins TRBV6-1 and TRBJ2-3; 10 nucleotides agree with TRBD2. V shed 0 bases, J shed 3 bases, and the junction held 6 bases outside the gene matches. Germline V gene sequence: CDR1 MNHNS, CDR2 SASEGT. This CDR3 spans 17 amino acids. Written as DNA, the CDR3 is TGTGCCAGCAGTGAAGCACCCCTAGCGGGAGTGACAGATACGCAGTATTTT. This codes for CASSEAPLAGVTDTQYF.

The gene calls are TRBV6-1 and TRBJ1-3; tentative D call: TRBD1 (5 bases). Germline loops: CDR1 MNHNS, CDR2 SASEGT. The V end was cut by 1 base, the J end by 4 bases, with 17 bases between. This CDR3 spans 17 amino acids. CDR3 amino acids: CASSEGFRGVIGNTIYF. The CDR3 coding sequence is TGTGCCAGCAGTGAAGGTTTTCGGGGGGTGATAGGAAACACCATATATTTT.

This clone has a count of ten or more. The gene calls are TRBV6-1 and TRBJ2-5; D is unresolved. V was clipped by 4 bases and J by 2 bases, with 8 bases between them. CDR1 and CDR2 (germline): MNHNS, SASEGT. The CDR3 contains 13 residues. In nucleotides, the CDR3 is TGTGCCAGCAGTGTCAGACAACAAGAGACCCAGTACTTC. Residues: CASSVRQQETQYF.